This TCR beta chain was identified during a study of early T cells in non-severe SARS-CoV-2 infection. This clonotype was detected only a few times. TCRdb reprocessed the 5' RACE reads with MiXCR, giving one entry per CDR3 protein. The sample has about 100,000 distinct CDR3 sequences; less than 15% are singletons. Trimming took off 3 bases at V and 7 bases at J, with 16 bases between the two ends. This CDR3 is built from 15 residues. The chain carries TRBV12-3 or TRBV12-4 and TRBJ1-5; no reliable D call. The source is an adult who was a healthcare worker with PCR-confirmed SARS-CoV-2 infection or an uninfected control (not recorded which). The sequenced sample consisted of whole blood. DNA of the CDR3: TGTGCCAGCAGTTTTTCTTCTCAGACTCCCCAGCCCCAGCATTTT. Its protein product is CASSFSSQTPQPQHF.